The clone carrying this T cell receptor (beta chain) was observed a handful of times. What it binds is unknown. A single base separates this from a much larger clone, so it may be a read error. Diagnoses rested on clinical symptoms, serum thyroxine and TRAb, thyroid ultrasound and orbital computed tomography. Each 10 ml fresh peripheral blood draw supplied the PBMCs. The CDR3 regions of TCR beta were amplified from RNA transcripts. In the first-round RT-PCR of the TCR CDR3, the HTBI primer set was used. TCRdb recomputed calls from the multiplex PCR reads with MiXCR, one row per CDR3 protein. The sample has some 770,000 distinct CDR3 sequences, about 17% seen once. The sample originates from a study of T cells in Graves' hyperthyroidism and ophthalmopathy. The study's findings and limits: The model foresaw ophthalmopathy a median around 6 months prior to onset. A 13 V-J model separated ophthalmopathy from stable hyperthyroidism.

V gave up 4 bases and J gave up 8 bases; unmatched junction bases: 8. In germline, CDR1 is SGHVS, CDR2 FQNEAQ. CDR3 length equals 15 residues. The sequence was collected from a man between 18 and 35 years old with Graves' hyperthyroidism. The chain is built from TRBV7-8 and TRBJ2-1, with TRBD2 identical over 10 bases. Material: blood. This chain's CDR3 is CASSSTSGNADEQFF. Here the CDR3 DNA reads TGTGCCAGCAGCTCTACTAGCGGGAATGCGGATGAGCAGTTCTTC.